This TCR beta chain came from a study of shared clonotypes between healthy human individuals. Assay: immunoSEQ multiplex PCR; the TCRdb copy retains only in-frame clones and omits some. The sample includes some 700,000 clones, around 90% of them seen just once. Donors, without exception, were Caucasian adults residing in Nashville, Tennessee. V shed 1 base and J shed 4 bases, with 14 bases lying between them. Germline V gene sequence: CDR1 MDHEN, CDR2 SYDVKM. CDR3 length equals 16 residues. The TCR comes from a man between 18 and 35 years old in good health. Some clones in this sample may be carry-over from other donors' samples. The chain has TRBV28 and TRBJ2-1; either TRBD1 or TRBD2 may supply D (5 bases each). Sequenced material: memory CD8+ T cells from PBMCs. The subset here: CD45RO+ cells pooled with CCR7-negative TemRA cells. The DNA for the CDR3 is TGTGCCAGCAGTTTATTGGGGCTAGCCGGTTACAATGAGCAGTTCTTC. Its translation: CASSLLGLAGYNEQFF.